This T cell receptor beta chain stems from a study of blood T cell repertoires in COVID-19 (dated by TCRdb to between 2020 and 2021). The study in broad terms: Samples covering the acute and convalescent phases of COVID-19 were provided by collaborators in the United States, Italy and Spain. The prospective study material was composed of cDNA or gDNA derived from T cells, B-cell-depleted T cells, or PBMCs. The dataset comprised deeply sampled blood TCRbeta repertoires from subjects exposed to, actively infected with, or recovered from COVID-19. The repertoires were released in a freely available public database intended as a resource for research on the immune response to SARS-CoV-2. Samples were obtained from the ongoing ImmuneRACE study (first 160 participants) and from about 1,300 subjects provided by 6 global collaborators. The sample metadata nearly always contained a de-identified subject ID, COVID-19 status, age in years and sex. HLA class I and class II types, where available, came from metadata supplied by the sample provider rather than from assay-based typing.

V has 1 base trimmed and J has 3 bases trimmed; junction bases matching no gene number 4. As encoded in the germline V gene, CDR1 is LGHNA while CDR2 is YSLEER. The CDR3 covers 16 residues, taking in both the cysteine and the phenylalanine. CDR3 DNA only is kept here, 48 bases in frame from base 1. Comment on this clone: Its specific antigen is unknown. There are no base qualities to consult, and no much larger clone falls within one base.

What the research found in general, with its limitations: The amount of clinical and demographic metadata varied by source and participant and was provided uncurated.

TCRbeta CDR3 regions were amplified from genomic DNA by means of the immunoSEQ Assay, a bias-controlled multiplex PCR. The paper's data handling went like this. Within the assay, amplification of reference gene primers was used to estimate how many nucleated cells each sample contained. To quantify the absolute abundance of each unique TCRbeta CDR3 rearrangement, sequence reads were collapsed and filtered. For each sample, productive Simpson clonality was calculated as the square root of Simpson's diversity index across productive rearrangements. This is the immuneACCESS table as TCRdb keeps it, with only in-frame sequences that have V and J called. A part of the clones is gone; compared with another copy, unresolved V genes explain less than half, and the rest is unexplained. For V, J and clone size, that table is used; D and trimming come from the DNA. In all, the sample holds around 63,000 clones, and roughly 86% of those were seen once. 6% to 8.5% of the sample goes to the ten largest clones.

The collaborating institutions used their own protocols to collect whole blood in K2EDTA tubes. Collaborator samples were shipped for TCRbeta analysis as frozen whole blood, isolated PBMCs, or DNA extracted from either sample type. This TCR was recovered from a man aged 55 to 70 with acute or convalescent COVID-19. What was sequenced was peripheral blood. Recombination linked TRBV4-3 to TRBJ2-7; 12 bases in between match TRBD2. Here is the DNA: TGCGCCAGCAGCCAAGGCGAGACTAGCGGGGGCTACGAGCAGTACTTC. The translation is CASSQGETSGGYEQYF.